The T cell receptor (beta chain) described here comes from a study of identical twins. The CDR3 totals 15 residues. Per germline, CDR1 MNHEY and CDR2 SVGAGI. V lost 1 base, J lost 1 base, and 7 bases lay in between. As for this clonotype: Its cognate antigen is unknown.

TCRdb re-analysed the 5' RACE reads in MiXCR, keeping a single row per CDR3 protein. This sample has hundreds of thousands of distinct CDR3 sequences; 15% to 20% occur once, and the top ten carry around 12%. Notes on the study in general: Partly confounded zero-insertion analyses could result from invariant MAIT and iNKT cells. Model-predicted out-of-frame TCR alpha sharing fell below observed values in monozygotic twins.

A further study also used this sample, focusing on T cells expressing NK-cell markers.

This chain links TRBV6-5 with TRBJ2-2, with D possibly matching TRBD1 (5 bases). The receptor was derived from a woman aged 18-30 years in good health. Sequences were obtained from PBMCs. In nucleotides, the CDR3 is TGTGCCAGCAGTTACTACCAGGGGAACACCGGGGAGCTGTTTTTT. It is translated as CASSYYQGNTGELFF.